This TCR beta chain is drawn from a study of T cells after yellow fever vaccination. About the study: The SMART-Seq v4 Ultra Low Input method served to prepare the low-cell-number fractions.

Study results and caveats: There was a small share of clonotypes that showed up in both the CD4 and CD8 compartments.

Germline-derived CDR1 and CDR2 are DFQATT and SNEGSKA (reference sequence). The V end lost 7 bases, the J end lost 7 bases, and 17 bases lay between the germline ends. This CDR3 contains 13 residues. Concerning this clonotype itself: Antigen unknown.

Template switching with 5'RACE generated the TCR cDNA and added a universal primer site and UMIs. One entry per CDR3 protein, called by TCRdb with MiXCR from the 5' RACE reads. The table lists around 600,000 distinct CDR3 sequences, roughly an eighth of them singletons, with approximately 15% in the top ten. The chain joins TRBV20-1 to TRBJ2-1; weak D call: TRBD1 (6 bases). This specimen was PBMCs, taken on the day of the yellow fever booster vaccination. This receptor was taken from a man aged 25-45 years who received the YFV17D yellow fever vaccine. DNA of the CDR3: TGCAGTGTTGCAGGGGTTGATAGGAATGAGCAGTTCTTC. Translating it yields CSVAGVDRNEQFF.